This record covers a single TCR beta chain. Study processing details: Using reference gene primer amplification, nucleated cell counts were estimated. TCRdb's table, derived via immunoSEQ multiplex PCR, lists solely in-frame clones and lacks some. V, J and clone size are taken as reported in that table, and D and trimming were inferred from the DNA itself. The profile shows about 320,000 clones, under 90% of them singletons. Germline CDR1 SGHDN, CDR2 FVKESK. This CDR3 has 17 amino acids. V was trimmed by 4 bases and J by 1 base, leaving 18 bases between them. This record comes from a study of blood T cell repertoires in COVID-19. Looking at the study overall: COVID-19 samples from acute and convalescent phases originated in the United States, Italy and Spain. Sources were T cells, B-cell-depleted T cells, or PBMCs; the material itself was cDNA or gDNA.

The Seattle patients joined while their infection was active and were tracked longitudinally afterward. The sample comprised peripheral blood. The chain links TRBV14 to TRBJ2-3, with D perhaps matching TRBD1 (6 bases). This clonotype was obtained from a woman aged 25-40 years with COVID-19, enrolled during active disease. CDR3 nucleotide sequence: TGTGCCAGCAGCCCCAACCCGGGGACACCACGCACAGATACGCAGTATTTT. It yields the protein CASSPNPGTPRTDTQYF.